Listed here are 21 T cell receptor beta chains from one sample, sequenced in a study of long-term antiretroviral therapy in people with HIV (dated by TCRdb to between 2020 and 2023). Sequencing of the TRB variable region was done with the immunoSEQ hsTCRB v3.0 assay at survey level resolution. Not all clones reach the TCRdb copy of this immuneACCESS table, which keeps in-frame sequences only. Checked studies attribute under half of the gap to unresolved V genes and leave the rest unexplained. The sample data list 12,000 or so clones, and roughly 80% of these were observed just once. About 9.9% of the sample is in the top ten clones. The sample in question was unsorted PBMCs, obtained 0.8 years before starting antiretroviral therapy. The receptors originated from a woman in her 40s with HIV.

This clone was seen a single time. The genes are TRBV11-2 and TRBJ1-3, with D unresolved. The CDR3 consists of 14 residues. From germline, CDR1 is SGHAT and CDR2 FQNNGV. V lost 4 bases and J lost 6, with 13 bases in between. CDR3 in DNA: TGTGCCAGCAGCTCCCCCGCGGCAACAAACACCATATATTTT. Translated, it gives CASSSPAATNTIYF.

This rearrangement joins TRBV5-1 to TRBJ2-3; D not resolved. The germline V and J ends were trimmed by 1 base and 1 base, with 10 bases remaining between them. The CDR3 is 15 amino acids. The germline gives CDR1 SGHRS, CDR2 YFSETQ. The CDR3 protein is CASSLLGIGTDTQYF. The CDR3 DNA sequence: TGCGCCAGCAGCTTGCTAGGAATCGGCACAGATACGCAGTATTTT.

The rearrangement uses TRBV10-2 and TRBJ2-7, with D possibly being TRBD2 (6 bases). The V gene lost 5 bases and the J gene lost 4 bases, with 12 bases spanning the gap. Germline lookup yields CDR1 WSHSY and CDR2 SAAADI. The CDR3 length is 13 residues. Written as DNA, the CDR3 is TGCGCCAGCAGTCGGGAGTTAGAGTACGAGCAGTACTTC. Its translation is CASSRELEYEQYF.

The J gene is TRBJ1-1, the V gene TRBV4-1; D not certain. The germline CDR1 and CDR2 sequences are MGHRA and YSYEKL. The V and J ends lost 1 base and 3 bases respectively, with 9 bases between them. This CDR3 has 14 amino acids. CDR3 amino acids: CASSQVDGDTEAFF. Here the CDR3 DNA reads TGCGCCAGCAGCCAAGTAGACGGGGACACTGAAGCTTTCTTT.

The V and J genes are TRBV6-5 and TRBJ1-1; 7 nucleotides agree with TRBD1. J gave up 0 bases and V 6 bases, and 4 bases lay outside the gene matches. Germline V gene data show CDR1 as MNHEY and CDR2 as SVGAGI. This CDR3 contains 14 residues. CDR3 sequence: CASSEQGVNTEAFF. Written as DNA, the CDR3 is TGTGCCAGCAGCGAGCAGGGGGTGAACACTGAAGCTTTCTTT.

The rearrangement links TRBV6-1 to TRBJ2-5; perhaps TRBD1 as D (5 bases). The DNA end is more similar to TRBJ2-7, so the J call may be wrong. This CDR3 has 13 residues. CDR1 and CDR2 from the germline V gene are MNHNS and SASEGT. The CDR3 DNA follows: TGTGCCAGCAGTGAAGGGCCAGGGCCCGAGCAGTACTTC. Translating gives CASSEGPGPEQYF.

This chain joins TRBV4-3 and TRBJ2-7; 10 nucleotides agree with TRBD1. The V segment lost 0 bases and the J segment 4 bases; nucleotides outside the gene matches: 6. CDR3 length: 16 amino acids. Germline CDR1 is LGHNA and CDR2 is YSLEER. The CDR3 DNA reads TGCGCCAGCAGCCAAGAATGGGACAGGGGAATGTACGAGCAGTACTTC. It yields the protein CASSQEWDRGMYEQYF.

In its sample, this clone was seen a few times. The chain combines TRBV6-1 with TRBJ2-7; the match to TRBD2 covers 7 bases. The germline CDR1 and CDR2 sequences are MNHNS and SASEGT. This CDR3 has 16 amino acids. The V segment lost 2 bases and the J segment 0 bases; nucleotides outside the gene matches: 7. Here the CDR3 reads CASSEWEGSSSYEQYF. The CDR3 DNA follows: TGTGCCAGCAGTGAATGGGAGGGCTCTAGCTCCTACGAGCAGTACTTC.

This chain links TRBV5-4 with TRBJ2-7; TRBD2 matches 10 bases. Germline trimming cut 3 bases from V and 5 bases from J; bases unmatched to any gene: 11. Germline values: CDR1 SGHNT, CDR2 YYREEE (reference sequence). The CDR3 sequence is 16 residues long. CDR3 coding DNA: TGTGCCAGCAGCTGGTCTCTAGCGGGAGAGATCAACGAGCAGTACTTC. Protein product: CASSWSLAGEINEQYF.

This rearrangement joins TRBV28 to TRBJ2-3, with a tentative D call TRBD2 (6 bases). Per the germline V gene, CDR1 is MDHEN and CDR2 is SYDVKM. CDR3 length equals 13 residues. The V gene lost 6 bases and the J gene lost 1 base, with 8 bases spanning the gap. The CDR3 nucleotides are TGTGCCAGCAGGGGGACTCGCACAGATACGCAGTATTTT. The encoded protein is CASRGTRTDTQYF.

The gene calls are TRBV11-2 and TRBJ2-5; D ambiguous. Trimming removed 5 bases at V and 2 bases at J, with 9 bases between. This CDR3 comprises 13 residues. The germline V gene encodes CDR1 SGHAT and CDR2 FQNNGV. The DNA of the CDR3 is TGTGCCAGCAGCACCCTGAAACAAGAGACCCAGTACTTC. Its protein is CASSTLKQETQYF.

This clone occurred a few times. The chain recombines TRBV7-9 with TRBJ1-1; no clear D. The CDR3 consists of 12 residues. Germline V gene lookup returns CDR1 SEHNR and CDR2 FQNEAQ (reference sequence). V lost 5 bases to trimming and J lost 4 bases, with 8 bases between them. CDR3 in DNA: TGTGCCAGCAGCAGCAGCGGCACTGAAGCTTTCTTT. Translating it yields CASSSSGTEAFF.

The V gene is TRBV25-1, the J gene TRBJ2-1, with 10 bases that match TRBD2. The length of the CDR3 is 14 residues. Trimming took 5 bases from V and 8 from J; bases not matched to a gene: 6. Germline V CDR1 and CDR2: MGHDK, SYGVNS. CDR3 residues: CASSRPGTSDEQFF. In DNA form, the CDR3 reads TGTGCCAGCAGTAGACCCGGGACTAGCGATGAGCAGTTCTTC.

The chain employs TRBV19 and TRBJ1-4; D gene uncertain. The V end was cut by 9 bases, the J end by 7 bases, with 12 bases between. The CDR3 consists of 12 residues. Germline loops: CDR1 LNHDA, CDR2 SQIVND (reference sequence). This chain's CDR3 is CASSPPGEKLFF. CDR3 DNA sequence: TGTGCCAGCAGTCCACCGGGTGAAAAACTGTTTTTT.

The chain recombines TRBV28 with TRBJ2-7, with unresolved D. V shed 3 bases and J shed 4 bases, with 19 bases lying between them. CDR1 is MDHEN, CDR2 SYDVKM, per germline. There are 16 residues in the CDR3. As DNA, the CDR3 is TGTGCCAGCAGTTTCGCTTCTGGCGACCCCCCATACGAGCAGTACTTC. Translation gives CASSFASGDPPYEQYF.

The chain recombines TRBV2 with TRBJ2-7; D might be TRBD2 (5 bases). Germline CDR1 is SNHLY and CDR2 is FYNNEI. Trimming left V 6 bases short and J 0 bases short, with 6 bases between. This CDR3 has 12 amino acids. In DNA form, the CDR3 reads TGTGCCAGCAGGCGGGTCTCCTACGAGCAGTACTTC. It yields the protein CASRRVSYEQYF.

The V gene is TRBV7-8, the J gene TRBJ2-7, with D maybe TRBD1 (6 bases). The V end lost 2 bases, the J end lost 2 bases, and 19 bases lay between the germline ends. CDR3 size: 17 residues. CDR1 is SGHVS, CDR2 FQNEAQ, per germline. The CDR3 bases are TGTGCCAGCAGCTTAATAATCGTCAGGGGCCTTACCTACGAGCAGTACTTC. Translating gives CASSLIIVRGLTYEQYF.

The rearrangement joins TRBV4-2 to TRBJ2-1; the match to TRBD2 covers 12 bases. Germline V gene sequence: CDR1 LGHNA, CDR2 YNFKEQ. The CDR3 is made up of 16 amino acids. V lost 4 bases, J lost 6 bases, and 7 bases stayed unmatched. The CDR3 coding sequence is TGTGCCAGCAGCCCCCAGCTAGCGGGGGGGATCAATGAGCAGTTCTTC. Protein sequence: CASSPQLAGGINEQFF.

This clone came up a few times. This chain connects TRBV6-1 to TRBJ2-7; 8 bases line up with TRBD2. The CDR3 runs to 15 residues. CDR1 and CDR2 (germline): MNHNS, SASEGT. V shed 7 bases and J 4 bases; nucleotides not matched to a gene: 12. CDR3 residues: CASNAHGLAEYEQYF. In nucleotides, the CDR3 is TGTGCCAGCAACGCCCACGGACTAGCAGAATACGAGCAGTACTTC.

The V gene is TRBV5-8, the J gene TRBJ1-5; a possible D gene is TRBD1 (6 bases). The CDR3 is 16 residues long. Germline V lookup: CDR1 SGHTS, CDR2 YDEGEE. Trimming shortened V by 0 bases and J by 6 bases, and 16 bases separated the two germline ends. CDR3 region: CASSLGTVGEGQPQHF. The CDR3 nucleotides are TGTGCCAGCAGCTTGGGGACAGTCGGAGAAGGTCAGCCCCAGCATTTT.

The chain couples TRBV7-8 to TRBJ2-1; no clear D gene. The CDR3 totals 13 residues. Trimming pared 0 bases from V and 6 bases from J, leaving 6 bases between. Per the germline V gene, CDR1 is SGHVS and CDR2 is FQNEAQ. CDR3 residues: CASSLAGSNEQFF. The DNA of the CDR3 is TGTGCCAGCAGCTTAGCGGGCAGCAATGAGCAGTTCTTC.